Each of the 25 T cell receptor beta chains below was sequenced from the same sample in a study of CD8+ T cells in alopecia areata. The authors extracted RNA and reverse transcribed it into cDNA as the sequencing template. The repertoire was sequenced with immunoSEQ multiplex PCR; TCRdb's copy has only in-frame clones and lacks some. The table includes under 250,000 clones, more than 55% detected once. The sample was CD8+ T cells sorted from blood. Source of these receptors: a human donor in good health.

The chain links TRBV5-6 to TRBJ2-7; the D is unclear. Germline V gives CDR1 SGHDT, CDR2 YYEEEE. The ends were cut back, 6 bases at V and 1 base at J, with 17 bases in the middle. The CDR3 is made up of 15 amino acids. The CDR3 coding sequence is TGTGCCAGCACCATCGGACCAAACCTTTCCTACGAGCAGTACTTC. This translates into CASTIGPNLSYEQYF.

The J gene is TRBJ1-1, the V gene TRBV9; D unclear. The CDR3 is 13 amino acids. The V gene lost 4 bases and the J gene lost 3 bases, with 10 bases spanning the gap. Germline assignment: CDR1 SGDLS and CDR2 YYNGEE. CDR3 nucleotides: TGTGCCAGCAGCCATCCCTTGGACACTGAAGCTTTCTTT. It codes for CASSHPLDTEAFF. Variable domain in full (rest from reference TRBV9 and TRBJ1-1): DSGVTQTPKHLITATGQRVTLRCSPRSGDLSVYWYQQSLDQGLQFLIQYYNGEERAKGNILERFSAQQFPDLHSELNLSSLELGDSALYFCASSHPLDTEAFFGQGTRLTVV.

The chain joins TRBV11-2 to TRBJ2-7; D is unresolved. The germline gives CDR1 SGHAT, CDR2 FQNNGV. Trimming stripped 4 bases from V and 4 bases from J, with 8 bases between. This CDR3 contains 12 residues. As DNA, the CDR3 is TGTGCCAGCAGCTCTCCCCTATACGAGCAGTACTTC. Its protein product is CASSSPLYEQYF.

V is TRBV15 and J is TRBJ2-3; D might be TRBD1 (6 bases). The CDR3 spans 15 residues. Deletions cut 5 bases from V and 0 bases from J, with 12 bases between. Per germline, CDR1 LNHNV and CDR2 YYDKDF (reference sequence). CDR3 coding DNA: TGTGCCACCAGCGGCGGACAGTCTAGCACAGATACGCAGTATTTT. It specifies CATSGGQSSTDTQYF.

This sequence joins TRBV7-9 and TRBJ1-1; 7 bases align to TRBD1. The V segment lost 1 base and the J segment 5 bases; nucleotides outside the gene matches: 7. In germline, CDR1 is SEHNR, CDR2 FQNEAQ (reference sequence). This CDR3 has 15 residues. The CDR3 coding sequence is TGTGCCAGCAGCTTAGACGAGGGGGCGGTAACTGAAGCTTTCTTT. This codes for CASSLDEGAVTEAFF.

The V call is TRBV25-1, the J call TRBJ1-4, with D tentatively TRBD1 (5 bases). The germline V gene has CDR1 MGHDK and CDR2 SYGVNS. The length of the CDR3 is 14 residues. The ends were cut back, 3 bases at V and 2 bases at J, with 7 bases in the middle. The CDR3 here is CASSDWGTNEKLFF. The CDR3 bases are TGTGCCAGCAGTGATTGGGGGACTAATGAAAAACTGTTTTTT.

The CDR3, as DNA: TGTGCCAGCAGTTCGACCTCCGACCAGTACTTC. Its protein is CASSSTSDQYF. The V gene is TRBV28, the J gene TRBJ2-5; no clear D. Germline V gives CDR1 MDHEN, CDR2 SYDVKM. The CDR3 runs 11 residues. The V end was cut by 4 bases, the J end by 10 bases, with 10 bases between. The whole variable domain, filled in from reference TRBV28 and TRBJ2-5, reads DVKVTQSSRYLVKRTGEKVFLECVQDMDHENMFWYRQDPGLGLRLIYFSYDVKMKEKGDIPEGYSVSREKKERFSLILESASTNQTSMYLCASSSTSDQYFGPGTRLLVL.

The chain employs TRBV4-1 and TRBJ2-7; D remains ambiguous. The CDR3 covers 15 residues. Germline V gene lookup returns CDR1 MGHRA and CDR2 YSYEKL. V was pared by 1 base and J by 5 bases, with 15 bases between. Here the CDR3 DNA reads TGCGCCAGCAGCCAAGCCGGGCGAGAGGCCGACGAGCAGTACTTC. Amino acids: CASSQAGREADEQYF.

This clone was seen only once. In DNA, the CDR3 is TGTGCCAGCAGCTTAGCTTCCGGTTCCTACGAGCAGTACTTC. Its translation is CASSLASGSYEQYF. The chain employs TRBV11-2 and TRBJ2-7; D uncertain. Germline loops: CDR1 SGHAT, CDR2 FQNNGV. The CDR3 length is 14 residues. V was pared by 1 base and J by 1 base, with 8 bases between.

This chain links TRBV20-1 with TRBJ2-7; D is unclear. In germline, CDR1 is DFQATT, CDR2 SNEGSKA (reference sequence). V lost 5 bases, J lost 3 bases, and 8 bases lay in between. The CDR3 sequence is 11 residues long. The CDR3 nucleotides read TGCAGTGCTCTGGTGGGCTACGAGCAGTACTTC. Its translation: CSALVGYEQYF.

J is TRBJ1-2 and V is TRBV6-5; 7 bases are shared with TRBD1. This CDR3 contains 15 residues. Germline CDR1 is MNHEY and CDR2 is SVGAGI. V trimming: 4 bases; J trimming: 9 bases; junction bases outside the gene matches: 14. CDR3 sequence: CASSFSQTGSRSYTF. The CDR3 DNA is TGTGCCAGCAGTTTTAGCCAGACAGGGAGCAGGAGCTACACCTTC.

The chain is built from TRBV13 and TRBJ2-1; D possibly matches TRBD1 or TRBD2 (5 bases each). CDR1 and CDR2 (germline): PRHDT, FYEKMQ (reference sequence). The CDR3 extends over 15 amino acids. With 5 bases removed from V and 5 bases from J, the gap between germline ends came to 16 bases. The DNA for the CDR3 is TGTGCCAGCAGCCACGGGACCCGGCTTGACAATGAGCAGTTCTTC. Translation: CASSHGTRLDNEQFF.

The gene calls are TRBV11-2 and TRBJ2-5; weak D call: TRBD2 (6 bases). V shed 5 bases and J shed 9 bases, with 19 bases lying between them. CDR1 is SGHAT, CDR2 FQNNGV, per germline. This CDR3 is built from 14 residues. The DNA for the CDR3 is TGTGCCAGCAGCCCCCCGGGAGCAATGGGCCCCCAGTACTTC. It translates to CASSPPGAMGPQYF.

This clone was picked up one time. The chain links TRBV6-5 to TRBJ1-5; tentatively, D is TRBD1 (6 bases). V was trimmed by 7 bases and J by 5 bases, leaving 9 bases between them. Germline CDR1 MNHEY, CDR2 SVGAGI. This CDR3 contains 12 residues. CDR3 region: CASIRGDQPQHF. CDR3 nucleotide sequence: TGTGCCAGCATTAGGGGGGATCAGCCCCAGCATTTT.

The V and J genes are TRBV27 and TRBJ2-6, with D possibly matching TRBD2 (6 bases). Trimming took off 2 bases at V and 0 bases at J, with 8 bases between the two ends. Per germline, CDR1 MNHEY and CDR2 SMNVEV (reference sequence). The CDR3 sequence is 16 residues long. Here the CDR3 DNA reads TGTGCCAGCAGTTTAGGGGGACTCTCTGGGGCCAACGTCCTGACTTTC. Its protein is CASSLGGLSGANVLTF.

This clone was detected a few times. The chain has TRBV29-1 and TRBJ1-2, with 9 bases matching TRBD1. CDR1 and CDR2 (germline): SQVTM, ANQGSEA. This CDR3 is built from 13 residues. V lost 3 bases and J lost 8; bases outside the gene matches: 7. This CDR3 reads CSVEGDRDQGYTF. CDR3 sequence (DNA): TGCAGCGTTGAGGGGGACAGGGACCAAGGCTACACCTTC.

In this sample, this clone turned up a few times. The rearrangement links TRBV30 to TRBJ1-5; TRBD1 is a possible D gene (5 bases). The CDR3 has 15 residues. Trimming left V 3 bases short and J 8 bases short, with 20 bases between. CDR1 GTSNPN and CDR2 SVGIG come from the germline V gene (reference sequence). The CDR3 nucleotides are TGTGCCTGGAGCGCGTCCGGGGGGATCGGGGAGCCCCAGCATTTT. This gives the protein CAWSASGGIGEPQHF.

This clone was counted between two and nine times. V is TRBV7-9 and J is TRBJ2-7, with D possibly TRBD1 on 5 matching bases. Trimming left V 7 bases short and J 4 bases short, with 17 bases between. Germline loops: CDR1 SEHNR, CDR2 FQNEAQ (reference sequence). The CDR3 has 14 amino acids. The CDR3 loop is CASILSGQTYEQYF. The CDR3 DNA sequence: TGTGCCAGCATTCTGTCAGGGCAGACTTACGAGCAGTACTTC.

The V gene is TRBV4-1, the J gene TRBJ1-1, with D possibly matching TRBD1 (5 bases). This CDR3 spans 14 amino acids. Germline CDR1 and CDR2: MGHRA and YSYEKL. With 0 bases removed from V and 3 bases from J, the gap between germline ends came to 8 bases. The CDR3 DNA reads as TGCGCCAGCAGCCAAGATCGGGGGGACACTGAAGCTTTCTTT. Translation: CASSQDRGDTEAFF.

The chain has TRBV4-1 and TRBJ2-7; 9 bases fit TRBD2. The V and J ends lost 1 base and 5 bases, in that order; junction bases with no gene match: 6. This CDR3 is 15 amino acids long. CDR1 and CDR2 (germline): MGHRA, YSYEKL. The CDR3 nucleotides read TGCGCCAGCAGCCAAGTCCCTAGCGGGGAGCACGAGCAGTACTTC. This sequence encodes CASSQVPSGEHEQYF.

This clone showed up just a few times. The chain recombines TRBV7-9 with TRBJ2-1; D not resolved. Trimming cost V 5 bases and J 0 bases, with 14 bases left between them. Germline CDR1 reads SEHNR; CDR2 reads FQNEAQ (reference sequence). The CDR3 has 16 amino acids. The CDR3 DNA is TGTGCCAGCAGCCCCTCCACGACTCCCTCCTACAATGAGCAGTTCTTC. This sequence encodes CASSPSTTPSYNEQFF.

This clone has only a few counts. V usage is TRBV19 and J usage is TRBJ1-1, with unresolved D. V was shortened by 5 bases and J by 0 bases, with 10 bases between the two germline ends. CDR1 and CDR2 (germline): LNHDA, SQIVND (reference sequence). The CDR3 is 14 residues long. CDR3 protein: CASSPTTMNTEAFF. CDR3 DNA sequence: TGTGCCAGTAGTCCGACTACTATGAACACTGAAGCTTTCTTT.

Concerning this clone itself: Different DNA sequences within this sample yield the same CDR3. V usage is TRBV30 and J usage is TRBJ2-5; no clear D gene. This CDR3 comprises 12 residues. The germline V and J ends were trimmed by 0 bases and 5 bases, with 7 bases remaining between them. Germline assignment: CDR1 GTSNPN and CDR2 SVGIG (reference sequence). CDR3 loop: CAWSVLGETQYF. The CDR3 nucleotides read TGTGCCTGGAGTGTACTTGGCGAGACCCAGTACTTC.

Remarks on this clone: Other nucleotide sequences in the sample specify the same CDR3. The chain is built from TRBV11-2 and TRBJ2-1; D is uncertain. Germline loops: CDR1 SGHAT, CDR2 FQNNGV. With 1 base removed from V and 4 bases from J, the gap between germline ends came to 5 bases. This CDR3 spans 13 amino acids. CDR3 loop: CASSLGGYNEQFF. The DNA for the CDR3 is TGTGCCAGCAGCTTAGGAGGATACAATGAGCAGTTCTTC.

The V call is TRBV5-6, the J call TRBJ2-7; 7 bases line up with TRBD2. With V trimmed by 4 bases and J by 2 bases, 6 bases remained unmatched. The CDR3 loop spans 14 amino acids. Germline V gene lookup returns CDR1 SGHDT and CDR2 YYEEEE. CDR3 region: CASSPGGYTYEQYF. The CDR3 nucleotides are TGTGCCAGCAGCCCCGGGGGGTACACCTACGAGCAGTACTTC.